This passage covers 27 T cell receptor beta chains from one sample sequenced in a study of T cell responses to AZD1222 COVID-19 vaccine. The data were produced by immunoSEQ multiplex PCR, yet TCRdb's version contains in-frame clones alone and is incomplete. The sample includes about 160,000 clones, about 92% of them seen just once. This specimen was peripheral blood, taken 28 days after the second AZD1222 dose. The receptors stem from an adult who received the AZD1222 COVID-19 vaccine.

The chain employs TRBV4-1 and TRBJ2-7; 11 bases align to TRBD2. The V gene end was trimmed by 6 bases and the J gene end by 2 bases; junction bases not matched to a gene: 6. This CDR3 contains 15 residues. Germline assignment: CDR1 MGHRA and CDR2 YSYEKL. The CDR3 DNA reads as TGCGCCAGCAGACCGACTAGCGGGACTCCCTACGAGCAGTACTTC. This translates into CASRPTSGTPYEQYF.

The rearrangement uses TRBV30 and TRBJ2-1; D gene unclear. Germline V gives CDR1 GTSNPN, CDR2 SVGIG (reference sequence). The V gene lost 0 bases and the J gene lost 3 bases, with 18 bases spanning the gap. The CDR3 totals 17 residues. The CDR3 DNA is TGTGCCTGGAGTGTACTTGGCGGCAGAACCATCTACAATGAGCAGTTCTTC. Protein sequence: CAWSVLGGRTIYNEQFF.

The chain links TRBV5-1 to TRBJ2-7; D possibly corresponds to TRBD1 (5 bases). V was cut by 2 bases and J by 2 bases, with 14 bases left in between. Germline assignment: CDR1 SGHRS and CDR2 YFSETQ. The CDR3 contains 15 residues. CDR3 sequence: CASSFGQSGAYEQYF. For the CDR3, the DNA is TGCGCCAGCAGCTTTGGACAATCCGGCGCCTACGAGCAGTACTTC.

The V and J genes are TRBV27 and TRBJ1-1; no clear D gene. Germline values: CDR1 MNHEY, CDR2 SMNVEV (reference sequence). This CDR3 region has 14 residues. Trimming took 4 bases from V and 2 from J, leaving 11 bases between them. For the CDR3, the DNA is TGTGCCAGCAGTTCGTGGTACTCCAACACTGAAGCTTTCTTT. It codes for CASSSWYSNTEAFF.

The chain has TRBV7-9 and TRBJ2-5; TRBD2 is a possible D gene (6 bases). The CDR3 contains 13 residues. The V end lost 5 bases, the J end lost 4 bases, and 11 bases lay between the germline ends. Germline assignment: CDR1 SEHNR and CDR2 FQNEAQ (reference sequence). The DNA for the CDR3 is TGTGCCAGCAGCGCGGGGCCCGGAGAGACCCAGTACTTC. Protein sequence: CASSAGPGETQYF.

The chain couples TRBV11-2 to TRBJ2-5; the D call may be TRBD1 or TRBD2 (6 bases each). With 0 bases removed from V and 4 bases from J, the gap between germline ends came to 15 bases. The CDR3 is 16 residues long. Germline V gives CDR1 SGHAT, CDR2 FQNNGV. The CDR3 nucleotides read TGTGCCAGCAGCTTAGATATGGTTGGAGGGGGAGAGACCCAGTACTTC. Protein product: CASSLDMVGGGETQYF.

This clone occurred a few times. The V call is TRBV14, the J call TRBJ2-2; D unclear. The V and J ends lost 0 bases and 3 bases respectively, with 8 bases between them. The CDR3 runs to 15 residues. Germline V lookup: CDR1 SGHDN, CDR2 FVKESK. The CDR3 region has the DNA TGTGCCAGCAGCCAAGATGTCCGATACACCGGGGAGCTGTTTTTT. Translated, it gives CASSQDVRYTGELFF.

This clone was counted once. The chain links TRBV2 to TRBJ2-7; the D is unclear. V shed 4 bases and J shed 0 bases, with 10 bases lying between them. The CDR3 has 14 residues. Germline CDR1 and CDR2: SNHLY and FYNNEI. The CDR3 spells CASSGRPSSYEQYF. The CDR3 DNA reads as TGTGCCAGCAGTGGGCGGCCGAGCTCCTACGAGCAGTACTTC.

V usage is TRBV5-4 and J usage is TRBJ1-1; 9 bases line up with TRBD1. V lost 4 bases and J lost 4; bases outside the gene matches: 8. The length of the CDR3 is 15 residues. Germline V gene sequence: CDR1 SGHNT, CDR2 YYREEE (reference sequence). The CDR3 spells CASSRGTGKFTEAFF. The CDR3 nucleotides are TGTGCCAGCAGCAGGGGGACAGGGAAGTTCACTGAAGCTTTCTTT.

This clone was recorded once. In DNA form, the CDR3 reads TGCGCCAGTGGCAACGAGCAGTACTTC. It is translated as CASGNEQYF. The rearrangement links TRBV10-2 to TRBJ2-7; no firm D call. Trimming shortened V by 9 bases and J by 5 bases, and 5 bases separated the two germline ends. Germline assignment: CDR1 WSHSY and CDR2 SAAADI. The CDR3 is made up of 9 amino acids.

This clone was seen once. This chain joins TRBV7-2 and TRBJ1-2, with D possibly TRBD1 on 5 matching bases. The CDR3 covers 14 residues. Trimming took 3 bases from V and 2 from J, leaving 10 bases between them. In germline, CDR1 is SGHTA, CDR2 FQGNSA. This chain's CDR3 is CASSFVGANYGYTF. The CDR3, as DNA: TGTGCCAGCAGCTTCGTCGGGGCGAACTATGGCTACACCTTC.

V is TRBV5-1 and J is TRBJ2-7; the D gene is possibly TRBD1 (5 bases). The CDR3 runs to 15 residues. The ends were cut back, 0 bases at V and 4 bases at J, with 14 bases in the middle. Germline V CDR1 and CDR2: SGHRS, YFSETQ. Here the CDR3 DNA reads TGCGCCAGCAGCTTGGGGTTTGGGCAGGGTTACGAGCAGTACTTC. Its translation: CASSLGFGQGYEQYF.

The rearrangement uses TRBV29-1 and TRBJ1-5; 8 positions agree with TRBD1. The CDR3 is 15 residues long. V dropped 3 bases and J dropped 3; count of bases not matched to a gene: 7. Germline CDR1 reads SQVTM; CDR2 reads ANQGSEA. DNA of the CDR3: TGCAGCGTTGACCAGGACAGGGATGCCAATCAGCCCCAGCATTTT. It is translated as CSVDQDRDANQPQHF.

The chain joins TRBV13 to TRBJ2-3, with 8 bases identical to TRBD2. From germline, CDR1 is PRHDT and CDR2 FYEKMQ (reference sequence). CDR3 length: 13 amino acids. The V and J ends lost 1 base and 14 bases, in that order; junction bases with no gene match: 8. DNA for the CDR3: TGTGCCAGCAGCTTAGCGGGGACTAGAAATCCGTATTTT. Protein sequence: CASSLAGTRNPYF. Combining the CDR3 with reference TRBV13 and TRBJ2-3 gives the whole variable domain AAGVIQSPRHLIKEKRETATLKCYPIPRHDTVYWYQQGPGQDPQFLISFYEKMQSDKGSIPDRFSAQQFSDYHSELNMSSLELGDSALYFCASSLAGTRNPYFGPGTRLTVL.

The genes are TRBV2 and TRBJ2-2; D is perhaps TRBD2 (5 bases). Per germline, CDR1 SNHLY and CDR2 FYNNEI. V gave up 2 bases and J gave up 7 bases, with 11 bases separating them. CDR3 length: 14 residues. This CDR3 is CASSERGSVGELFF. The CDR3 coding sequence is TGTGCCAGCAGTGAACGGGGATCTGTCGGGGAGCTGTTTTTT.

The V and J genes are TRBV27 and TRBJ2-2; 8 bases map to TRBD1. Germline loops: CDR1 MNHEY, CDR2 SMNVEV (reference sequence). The CDR3 spans 15 residues. Trimming cost V 6 bases and J 0 bases; bases outside gene matches: 3. The CDR3 region has the DNA TGTGCCAGCAGACAGGACAGGGCGAACACCGGGGAGCTGTTTTTT. This codes for CASRQDRANTGELFF.

The V call is TRBV7-8, the J call TRBJ2-7; no clear D gene. V lost 1 base, J lost 5 bases, and 15 bases lay in between. CDR1 is SGHVS, CDR2 FQNEAQ, per germline. CDR3 size: 15 residues. The CDR3 reads CASSLGRMAPHEQYF. Here the CDR3 DNA reads TGTGCCAGCAGCTTAGGCAGGATGGCCCCCCACGAGCAGTACTTC.

This chain joins TRBV19 and TRBJ2-5; TRBD2 agrees at 12 bases. Germline CDR1 reads LNHDA; CDR2 reads SQIVND (reference sequence). The V gene end was trimmed by 0 bases and the J gene end by 2 bases; junction bases not matched to a gene: 1. This CDR3 has 16 amino acids. Here the CDR3 reads CASSIDLAGGQETQYF. For the CDR3, the DNA is TGTGCCAGTAGTATAGATCTAGCGGGAGGGCAAGAGACCCAGTACTTC.

This chain connects TRBV5-1 to TRBJ2-7, with TRBD2 matching 7 bases. Germline trimming cut 4 bases from V and 0 bases from J; bases unmatched to any gene: 7. Per germline, CDR1 SGHRS and CDR2 YFSETQ. This CDR3 contains 15 residues. The CDR3 sequence is CASSKASGSSYEQYF. DNA for the CDR3: TGCGCCAGCAGCAAAGCTAGCGGTAGCTCCTACGAGCAGTACTTC.

This chain uses TRBV13 with TRBJ2-3; TRBD2 aligns across 13 bases. J gave up 5 bases and V 3 bases, and 5 bases lay outside the gene matches. The CDR3 is 16 residues long. Looked up from germline, CDR1 is PRHDT and CDR2 is FYEKMQ (reference sequence). CDR3: CASSFGLAGVLDTQYF. CDR3 bases: TGTGCCAGCAGCTTCGGACTAGCGGGAGTTTTAGATACGCAGTATTTT.

This clone occurred a few times. This chain uses TRBV7-2 with TRBJ2-3, with D possibly TRBD2 on 7 matching bases. Germline V gene data show CDR1 as SGHTA and CDR2 as FQGNSA. V was shortened by 5 bases and J by 6 bases, with 15 bases between the two germline ends. This CDR3 region has 14 residues. The DNA of the CDR3 is TGTGCCAGCAGCGGCTGGGGGGGCCGGGATACGCAGTATTTT. It is translated as CASSGWGGRDTQYF.

The chain employs TRBV5-1 and TRBJ2-5; TRBD1 agrees at 10 bases. This CDR3 region has 15 residues. With V trimmed by 4 bases and J by 5 bases, 8 bases remained unmatched. Germline V gives CDR1 SGHRS, CDR2 YFSETQ. CDR3 sequence reads: CASSTRQGAGETQYF. CDR3 nucleotide sequence: TGCGCCAGCAGCACCCGACAGGGGGCCGGGGAGACCCAGTACTTC.

The V gene is TRBV3-1 (or the pseudogene TRBV3-2), the J gene TRBJ1-2; the D gene is possibly TRBD1 (6 bases). The CDR3 has 16 residues. Germline CDR1 LGHDT, CDR2 YNNKEL (reference sequence). The V gene lost 0 bases and the J gene lost 1 base, with 12 bases spanning the gap. CDR3 sequence reads: CASSQDTGNSNYGYTF. The DNA for the CDR3 is TGTGCCAGCAGCCAAGATACAGGGAATAGTAACTATGGCTACACCTTC.

The genes are TRBV27 and TRBJ2-2, with TRBD1 identical over 10 bases. CDR3 size: 20 residues. Trimming at V came to 3 bases and at J to 0 bases, leaving 13 bases not matched to a gene. Germline CDR1 reads MNHEY; CDR2 reads SMNVEV (reference sequence). CDR3 amino acids: CASSFSIYRDRGANTGELFF. The CDR3 coding sequence is TGTGCCAGCAGTTTCTCAATATACCGGGACAGGGGCGCGAACACCGGGGAGCTGTTTTTT.

The V call is TRBV3-1 (or the pseudogene TRBV3-2), the J call TRBJ2-6; D gene ambiguous. CDR1 is LGHDT and CDR2 is YNNKEL in the germline V gene (reference sequence). The CDR3 contains 15 residues. Deletions cut 5 bases from V and 0 bases from J, with 8 bases between. The CDR3 sequence is CASSLGRSGANVLTF. CDR3 sequence (DNA): TGTGCCAGCAGCTTAGGTCGCTCTGGGGCCAACGTCCTGACTTTC.

The chain has TRBV7-6 and TRBJ2-1; D is uncertain. The V gene's germline CDR1 is SGHVS and CDR2 FNYEAQ. The V and J ends lost 1 base and 6 bases respectively, with 13 bases between them. There are 15 residues in the CDR3. The CDR3 coding sequence is TGTGCCAGCAGCTTAGTTGAGACTTCGTCCAATGAGCAGTTCTTC. This encodes CASSLVETSSNEQFF.

This CDR3 reads CSAAGTYEQYF. CDR3 DNA: TGCAGCGCCGCCGGGACCTACGAGCAGTACTTC. The chain uses TRBV29-1 and TRBJ2-7; the D gene is possibly TRBD2 (5 bases). V was clipped by 7 bases and J by 2 bases, with 9 bases between them. The V gene's germline CDR1 is SQVTM and CDR2 ANQGSEA. The CDR3 is made up of 11 amino acids.